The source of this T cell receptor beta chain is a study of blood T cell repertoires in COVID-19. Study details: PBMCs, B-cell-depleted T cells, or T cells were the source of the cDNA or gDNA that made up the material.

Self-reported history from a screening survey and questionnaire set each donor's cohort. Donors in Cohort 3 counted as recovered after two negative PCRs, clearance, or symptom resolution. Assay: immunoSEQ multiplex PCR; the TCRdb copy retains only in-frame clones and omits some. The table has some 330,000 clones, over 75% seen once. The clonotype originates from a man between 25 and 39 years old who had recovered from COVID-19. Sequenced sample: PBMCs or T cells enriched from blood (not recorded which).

The CDR3 reads CASSLNRVTDTQYF. The CDR3 bases are TGTGCCAGCAGCTTAAACAGGGTTACAGATACGCAGTATTTT. The chain carries TRBV7-7 and TRBJ2-3, with D perhaps matching TRBD1 (6 bases). Germline CDR1 and CDR2: SSHAT and FNYEAQ (reference sequence). The V end lost 2 bases, the J end lost 3 bases, and 9 bases lay between the germline ends. This CDR3 comprises 14 residues.